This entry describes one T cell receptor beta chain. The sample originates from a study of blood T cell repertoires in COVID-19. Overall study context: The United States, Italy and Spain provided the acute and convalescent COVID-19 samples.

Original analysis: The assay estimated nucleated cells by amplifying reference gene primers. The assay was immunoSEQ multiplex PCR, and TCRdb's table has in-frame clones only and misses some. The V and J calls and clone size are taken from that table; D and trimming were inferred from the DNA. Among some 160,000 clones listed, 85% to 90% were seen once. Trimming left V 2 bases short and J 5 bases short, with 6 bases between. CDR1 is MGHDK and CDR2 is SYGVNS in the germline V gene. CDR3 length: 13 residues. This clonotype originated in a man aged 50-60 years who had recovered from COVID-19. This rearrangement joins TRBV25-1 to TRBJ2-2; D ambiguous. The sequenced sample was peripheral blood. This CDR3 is CASSEAGTGELFF. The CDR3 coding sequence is TGTGCCAGCAGTGAAGCCGGGACCGGGGAGCTGTTTTTT. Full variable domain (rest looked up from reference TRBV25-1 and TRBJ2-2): EADIYQTPRYLVIGTGKKITLECSQTMGHDKMYWYQQDPGMELHLIHYSYGVNSTEKGDLSSESTVSRIRTEHFPLTLESARPSHTSQYLCASSEAGTGELFFGEGSRLTVL.